The 2 T cell receptor delta chains in this list originate from one sample, sequenced in a study of γδ T cells in repeated Plasmodium falciparum infection. TCRdb repeated clone calling on the multiplex PCR reads with CATT. The sample holds 50,000 to 55,000 delta-chain clones, around 2% seen once. Bulk repertoires came from Vgamma9/Vdelta2+ or Vdelta2-negative gammadelta T cells flow-sorted from PBMC. The sequencing sample was made of gamma-delta T cells from blood. The receptors shown here come from a pool of human donors (malaria-infected and uninfected, not separated).

On this clone itself: The protein TCRdb lists belongs to a much larger clone and differs from this DNA's translation at residue 9, which points to a read error; the protein shown is made from the DNA. The chain has TRDV1 and TRDJ1; 8 bases fit TRDD3. The J gene was missing in TCRdb and was found by matching the end of the DNA to germline. Germline V CDR1 and CDR2: TSWWSYY, QGS. The length of the CDR3 is 21 residues. The V segment lost 1 base and the J segment 0 bases; nucleotides outside the gene matches: 19. In DNA, the CDR3 is TGTGCTCTTGGGGAACGGGCCCTCCTCTCTTACTGGGGGTCCTACACCGATAAACTCATCTTT. Its translation is CALGERALLSYWGSYTDKLIF.

On this clone itself: Translating this DNA gives a protein that differs at residue 9 from the TCRdb one, which belongs to a much larger clone; a read error is likely, and the protein shown is this translation. J is TRDJ3 and V is TRDV1; 9 bases line up with TRDD3. The J gene comes from matching the DNA to germline here; TCRdb lacks it. Germline CDR1 is TSWWSYY and CDR2 is QGS. V was pared by 2 bases and J by 4 bases, with 12 bases of the junction left unmatched. CDR3 length equals 20 residues. The CDR3 DNA reads as TGTGCTCTTGGGGAATCGCTCCATCCGGGGATACGGTGGGACACCCGACAGATGTTTTTC. This codes for CALGESLHPGIRWDTRQMFF.